This T cell receptor beta chain was found in a study of cytomegalovirus exposure and HLA in healthy donors. Points from the study as a whole: In the 95 to 150 validation repertoires, a later analysis found that first-cohort TCR clusters tended to co-occur. Cytomegalovirus status was reportedly diagnosed by the classifier with high sensitivity and specificity.

Clones were sequenced by immunoSEQ multiplex PCR, and TCRdb holds only the in-frame ones, with some missing. Of about 240,000 clones listed, approximately 84% are singletons. Germline V lookup: CDR1 MNHEY, CDR2 SVGAGI. Trimming took 5 bases from V and 5 from J; bases not matched to a gene: 6. The CDR3 runs 14 residues. This clone has a handful of counts. Antigen: not known. The V and J genes are TRBV6-5 and TRBJ2-7, with 10 bases matching TRBD1. The sample taken for sequencing was PBMCs. The sequence was collected from a woman in her 30s in good health and CMV-seropositive. Here the CDR3 DNA reads TGTGCCAGCAGTCGTGGGACAGGGGAACACGAGCAGTACTTC. The encoded protein is CASSRGTGEHEQYF.